This TCR beta chain originates from a study of CD8+CD57+ T cells in acquired aplastic anemia. Before being chosen for sequencing, patients had shown CD8+CD57+ cell expansion by flow cytometry. The CDR3 is 12 amino acids. Unmatched junction bases numbered 3, after V lost 7 bases and J lost 2 bases. Germline CDR1 is SQVTM and CDR2 is ANQGSEA. Study-wide points: Controls and patients did not differ significantly in CD8+ Simpson's diversity.

This clonotype was seen more than once but under ten times. The antigen remains undetermined. Profiles of TCR beta VDJ and CDR3 were generated from a genomic DNA template. Using its own MiXCR run on the reads, TCRdb lists one record per CDR3 protein. The sample has some 160,000 distinct CDR3 sequences; 40% to 55% are singletons. This receptor was identified in a human donor with aplastic anemia. Sample: sorted CD4+, CD8+, or CD8+CD57+ T cells (not recorded which) from PBMCs. V gene TRBV29-1 combines with J gene TRBJ1-2, with 8 positions matching TRBD1. CDR3 bases: TGCAGCGGGGGACAGGCAAACTATGGCTACACCTTC. Translating gives CSGGQANYGYTF.